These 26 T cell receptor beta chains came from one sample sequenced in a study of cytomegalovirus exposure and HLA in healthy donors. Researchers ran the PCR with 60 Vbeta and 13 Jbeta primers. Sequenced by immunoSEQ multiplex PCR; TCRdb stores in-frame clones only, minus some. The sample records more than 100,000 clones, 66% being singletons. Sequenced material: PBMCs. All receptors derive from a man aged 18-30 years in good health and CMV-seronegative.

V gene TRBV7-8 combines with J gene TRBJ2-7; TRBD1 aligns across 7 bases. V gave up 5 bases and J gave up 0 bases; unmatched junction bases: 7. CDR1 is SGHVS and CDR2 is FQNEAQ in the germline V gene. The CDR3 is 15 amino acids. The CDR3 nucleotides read TGTGCCAGCAGCACTACGGGACAGCCCTCCTACGAGCAGTACTTC. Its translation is CASSTTGQPSYEQYF.

CDR3 DNA: TGTGCCAGCAGCCCACTACAGGGGGTCTACTCTGGCTACACCTTC. Its translation is CASSPLQGVYSGYTF. The chain links TRBV5-4 to TRBJ1-2, with 8 positions matching TRBD1. Germline V gene sequence: CDR1 SGHNT, CDR2 YYREEE (reference sequence). The CDR3 contains 15 residues. Trimming at V came to 4 bases and at J to 7 bases, leaving 12 bases not matched to a gene. The variable domain in full, completed from reference TRBV5-4 and TRBJ1-2, reads ETGVTQSPTHLIKTRGQQVTLRCSSQSGHNTVSWYQQALGQGPQFIFQYYREEENGRGNFPPRFSGLQFPNYSSELNVNALELDDSALYLCASSPLQGVYSGYTFGSGTRLTVV.

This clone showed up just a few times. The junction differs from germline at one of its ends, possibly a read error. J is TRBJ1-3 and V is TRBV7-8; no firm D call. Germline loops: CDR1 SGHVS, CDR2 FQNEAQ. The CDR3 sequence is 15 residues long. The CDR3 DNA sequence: TGTTCCAGCAGTCAAAATCAGCGGGGAGGAAACACCATATATTTT. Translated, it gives CSSSQNQRGGNTIYF.

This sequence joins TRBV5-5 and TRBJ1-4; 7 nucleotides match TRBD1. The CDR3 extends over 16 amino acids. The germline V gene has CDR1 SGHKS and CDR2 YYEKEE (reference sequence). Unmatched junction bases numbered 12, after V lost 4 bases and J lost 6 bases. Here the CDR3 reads CASSPARGTAHEKLFF. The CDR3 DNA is TGTGCCAGCAGCCCCGCAAGGGGGACAGCACATGAAAAACTGTTTTTT.

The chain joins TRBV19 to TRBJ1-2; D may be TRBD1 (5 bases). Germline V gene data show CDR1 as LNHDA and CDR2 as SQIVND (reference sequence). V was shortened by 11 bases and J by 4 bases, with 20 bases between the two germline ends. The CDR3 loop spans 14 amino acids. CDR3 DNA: TGTGCCTCCGGGGGAGGGCGATACAGCTATGGCTACACCTTC. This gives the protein CASGGGRYSYGYTF.

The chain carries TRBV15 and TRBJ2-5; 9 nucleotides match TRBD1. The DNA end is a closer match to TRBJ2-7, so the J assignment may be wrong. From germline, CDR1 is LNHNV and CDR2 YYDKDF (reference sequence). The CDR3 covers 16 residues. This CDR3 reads CATSRVETGGSYEQYF. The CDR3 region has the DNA TGTGCCACCAGCAGAGTCGAGACAGGGGGGTCCTACGAGCAGTACTTC.

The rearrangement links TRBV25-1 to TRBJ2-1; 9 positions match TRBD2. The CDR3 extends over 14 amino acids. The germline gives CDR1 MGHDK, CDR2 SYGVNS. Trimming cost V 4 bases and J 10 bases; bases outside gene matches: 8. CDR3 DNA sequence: TGTGCCAGCAGTGTCCCCTCTAGCGGGGCAGAGCAGTTCTTC. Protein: CASSVPSSGAEQFF.

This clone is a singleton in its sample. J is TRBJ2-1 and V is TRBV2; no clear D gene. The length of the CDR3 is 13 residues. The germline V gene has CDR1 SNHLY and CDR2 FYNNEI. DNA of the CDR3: TGTGCGAGACGGAGTATAACCAACAATGAGCAGTTCTTC. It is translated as CARRSITNNEQFF.

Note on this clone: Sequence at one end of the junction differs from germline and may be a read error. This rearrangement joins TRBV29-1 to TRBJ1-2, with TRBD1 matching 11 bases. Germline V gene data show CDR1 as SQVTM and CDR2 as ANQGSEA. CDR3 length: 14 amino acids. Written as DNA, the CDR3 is TGCAGCGTCTATTCCGGGACAGGGGGAAATGGCTACCCCTTC. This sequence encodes CSVYSGTGGNGYPF.

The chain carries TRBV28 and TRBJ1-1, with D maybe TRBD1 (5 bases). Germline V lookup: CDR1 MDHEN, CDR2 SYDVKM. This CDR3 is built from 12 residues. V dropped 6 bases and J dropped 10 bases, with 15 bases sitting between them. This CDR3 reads CASRPGGTPAFF. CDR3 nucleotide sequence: TGTGCCAGCAGGCCCGGGGGGACTCCAGCTTTCTTT.

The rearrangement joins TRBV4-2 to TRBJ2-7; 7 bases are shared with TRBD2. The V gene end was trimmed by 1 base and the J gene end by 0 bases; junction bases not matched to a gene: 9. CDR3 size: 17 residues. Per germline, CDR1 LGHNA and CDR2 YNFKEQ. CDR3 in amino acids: CASSQVGGASGSYEQYF. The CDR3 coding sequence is TGTGCCAGCAGCCAAGTGGGTGGCGCTAGCGGCTCCTACGAGCAGTACTTC.

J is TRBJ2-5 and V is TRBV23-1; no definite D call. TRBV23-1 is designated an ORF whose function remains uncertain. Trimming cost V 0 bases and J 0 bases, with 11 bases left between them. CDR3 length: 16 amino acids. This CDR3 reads CASSQSGATNQETQYF. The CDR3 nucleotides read TGCGCCAGCAGTCAATCCGGAGCTACGAACCAAGAGACCCAGTACTTC.

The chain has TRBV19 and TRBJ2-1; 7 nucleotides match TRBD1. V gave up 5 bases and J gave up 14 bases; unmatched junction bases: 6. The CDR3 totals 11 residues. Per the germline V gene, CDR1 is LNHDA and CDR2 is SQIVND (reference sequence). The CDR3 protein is CASSPGTAKFF. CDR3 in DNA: TGTGCCAGTAGTCCTGGGACAGCAAAGTTCTTC.

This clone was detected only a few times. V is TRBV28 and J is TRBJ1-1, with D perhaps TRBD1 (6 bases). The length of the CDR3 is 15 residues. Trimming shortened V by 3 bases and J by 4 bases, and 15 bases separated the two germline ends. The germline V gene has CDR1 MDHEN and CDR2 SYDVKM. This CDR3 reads CASSLADRDSTEAFF. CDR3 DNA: TGTGCCAGCAGTTTGGCGGACAGAGACTCCACTGAAGCTTTCTTT.

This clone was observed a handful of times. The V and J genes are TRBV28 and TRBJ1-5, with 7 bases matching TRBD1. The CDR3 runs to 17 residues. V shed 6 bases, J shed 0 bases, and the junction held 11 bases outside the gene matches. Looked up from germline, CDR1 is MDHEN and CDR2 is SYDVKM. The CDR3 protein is CASSLGDRTYSNQPQHF. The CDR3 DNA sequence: TGTGCCAGCAGCTTAGGGGACAGAACCTATAGCAATCAGCCCCAGCATTTT.

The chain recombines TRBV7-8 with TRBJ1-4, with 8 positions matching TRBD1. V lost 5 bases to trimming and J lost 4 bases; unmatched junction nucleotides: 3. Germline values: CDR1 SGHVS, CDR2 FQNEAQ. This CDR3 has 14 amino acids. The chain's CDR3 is CASSEGQVNEKLFF. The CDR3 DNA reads TGTGCCAGCAGCGAGGGACAGGTTAATGAAAAACTGTTTTTT. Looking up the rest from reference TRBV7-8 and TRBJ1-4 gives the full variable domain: GAGVSQSPRYKVAKRGQDVALRCDPISGHVSLFWYQQALGQGPEFLTYFQNEAQLDKSGLPSDRFFAERPEGSVSTLKIQRTQQEDSAVYLCASSEGQVNEKLFFGSGTQLSVL.

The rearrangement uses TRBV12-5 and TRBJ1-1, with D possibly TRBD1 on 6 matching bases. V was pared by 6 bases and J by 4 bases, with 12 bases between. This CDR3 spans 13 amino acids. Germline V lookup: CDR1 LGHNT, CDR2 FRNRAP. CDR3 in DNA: TGTGCTAGTGGCCGTGACAGGACCACTGAAGCTTTCTTT. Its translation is CASGRDRTTEAFF.

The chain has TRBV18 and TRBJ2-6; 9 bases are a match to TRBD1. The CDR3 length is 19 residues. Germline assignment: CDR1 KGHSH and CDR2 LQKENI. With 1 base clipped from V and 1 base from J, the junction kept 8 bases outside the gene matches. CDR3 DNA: TGTGCCAGCTCACCACGGGCCGGGACAGGGCAATCTGGGGCCAACGTCCTGACTTTC. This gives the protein CASSPRAGTGQSGANVLTF. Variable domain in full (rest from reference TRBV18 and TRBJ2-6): NAGVMQNPRHLVRRRGQEARLRCSPMKGHSHVYWYRQLPEEGLKFMVYLQKENIIDESGMPKERFSAEFPKEGPSILRIQQVVRGDSAAYFCASSPRAGTGQSGANVLTFGAGSRLTVL.

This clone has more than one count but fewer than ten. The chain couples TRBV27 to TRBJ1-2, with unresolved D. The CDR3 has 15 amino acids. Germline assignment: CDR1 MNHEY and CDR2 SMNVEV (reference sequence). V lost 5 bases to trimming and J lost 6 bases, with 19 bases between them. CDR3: CASSPTLRVENGYTF. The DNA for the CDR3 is TGTGCCAGCAGTCCCACTTTGAGGGTGGAGAATGGCTACACCTTC.

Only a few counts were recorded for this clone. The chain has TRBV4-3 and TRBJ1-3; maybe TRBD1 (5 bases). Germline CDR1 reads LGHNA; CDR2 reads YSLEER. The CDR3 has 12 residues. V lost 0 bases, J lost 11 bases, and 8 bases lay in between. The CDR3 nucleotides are TGCGCCAGCAGCCAAGATTGGGGCTCCATATATTTT. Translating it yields CASSQDWGSIYF.

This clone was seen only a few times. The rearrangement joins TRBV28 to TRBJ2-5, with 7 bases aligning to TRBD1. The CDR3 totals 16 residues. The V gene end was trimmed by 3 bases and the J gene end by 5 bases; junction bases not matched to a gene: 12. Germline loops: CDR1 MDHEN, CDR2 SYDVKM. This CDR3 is CASSLGTGASRETQYF. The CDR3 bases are TGTGCCAGCAGTTTGGGTACAGGGGCCTCCCGCGAGACCCAGTACTTC.

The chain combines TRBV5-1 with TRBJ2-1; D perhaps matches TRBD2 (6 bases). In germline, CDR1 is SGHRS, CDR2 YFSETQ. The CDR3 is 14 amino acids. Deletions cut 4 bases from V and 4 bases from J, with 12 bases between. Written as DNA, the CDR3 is TGCGCCAGCAGCCCGGGGGACTTTTACAATGAGCAGTTCTTC. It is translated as CASSPGDFYNEQFF. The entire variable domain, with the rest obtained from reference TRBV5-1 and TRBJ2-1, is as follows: KAGVTQTPRYLIKTRGQQVTLSCSPISGHRSVSWYQQTPGQGLQFLFEYFSETQRNKGNFPGRFSGRQFSNSRSEMNVSTLELGDSALYLCASSPGDFYNEQFFGPGTRLTVL.

The CDR3 DNA reads TGCGCCAGCAGCGCTCCAGGGCCTGGGGCCAACGTCCTGACTTTC. This translates into CASSAPGPGANVLTF. The chain recombines TRBV4-1 with TRBJ2-6, with D possibly TRBD1 on 5 matching bases. Trimming removed 5 bases at V and 2 bases at J, with 10 bases between. There are 15 residues in the CDR3. Looked up from germline, CDR1 is MGHRA and CDR2 is YSYEKL.

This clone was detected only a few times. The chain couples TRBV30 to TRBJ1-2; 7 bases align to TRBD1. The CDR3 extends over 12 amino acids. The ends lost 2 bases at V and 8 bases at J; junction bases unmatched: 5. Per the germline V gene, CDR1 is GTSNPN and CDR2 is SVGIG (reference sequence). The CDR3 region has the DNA TGTGCCTGGAGTATGACAGGGCAAGGCTACACCTTC. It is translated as CAWSMTGQGYTF.

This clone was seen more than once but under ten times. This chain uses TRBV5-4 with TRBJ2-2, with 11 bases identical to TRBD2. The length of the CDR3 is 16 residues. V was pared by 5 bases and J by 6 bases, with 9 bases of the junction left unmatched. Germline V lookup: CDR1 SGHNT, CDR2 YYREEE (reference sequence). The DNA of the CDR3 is TGTGCCAGCAGGTCAACTAGCGGGAGAATTGCCGGGGAGCTGTTTTTT. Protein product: CASRSTSGRIAGELFF.

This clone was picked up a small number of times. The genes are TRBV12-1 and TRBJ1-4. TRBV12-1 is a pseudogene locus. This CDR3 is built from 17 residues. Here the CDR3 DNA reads TGTGCCAGCAGCTTGGCGGTTGAGGGGACTCGCGGTGAAAAACTGTTTTTT. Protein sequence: CASSLAVEGTRGEKLFF.